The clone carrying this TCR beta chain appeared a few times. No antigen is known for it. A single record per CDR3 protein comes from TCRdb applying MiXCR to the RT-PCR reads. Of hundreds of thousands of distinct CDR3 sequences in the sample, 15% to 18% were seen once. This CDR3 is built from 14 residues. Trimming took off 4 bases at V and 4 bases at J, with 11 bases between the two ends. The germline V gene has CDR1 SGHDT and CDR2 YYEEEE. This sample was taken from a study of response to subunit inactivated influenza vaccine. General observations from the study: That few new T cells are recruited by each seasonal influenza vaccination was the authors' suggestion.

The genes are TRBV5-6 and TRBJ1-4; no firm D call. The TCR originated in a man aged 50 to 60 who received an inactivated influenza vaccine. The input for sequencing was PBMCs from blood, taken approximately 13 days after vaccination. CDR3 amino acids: CASSMDPSNEKLFF. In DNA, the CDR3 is TGTGCCAGCAGCATGGACCCGAGTAATGAAAAACTGTTTTTT.